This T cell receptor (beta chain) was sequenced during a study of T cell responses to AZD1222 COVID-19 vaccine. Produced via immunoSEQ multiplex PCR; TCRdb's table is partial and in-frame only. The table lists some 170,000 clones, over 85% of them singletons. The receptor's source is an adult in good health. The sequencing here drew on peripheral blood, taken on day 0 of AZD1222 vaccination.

CDR3 in amino acids: CASSGAGTGDQETQYF. CDR3 sequence (DNA): TGTGCCAGCAGCGGGGCCGGGACAGGGGACCAAGAGACCCAGTACTTC. The V call is TRBV5-6, the J call TRBJ2-5; 10 positions match TRBD1. The CDR3 is made up of 16 amino acids. J gave up 0 bases and V 4 bases, and 6 bases lay outside the gene matches. CDR1 is SGHDT, CDR2 YYEEEE, per germline.